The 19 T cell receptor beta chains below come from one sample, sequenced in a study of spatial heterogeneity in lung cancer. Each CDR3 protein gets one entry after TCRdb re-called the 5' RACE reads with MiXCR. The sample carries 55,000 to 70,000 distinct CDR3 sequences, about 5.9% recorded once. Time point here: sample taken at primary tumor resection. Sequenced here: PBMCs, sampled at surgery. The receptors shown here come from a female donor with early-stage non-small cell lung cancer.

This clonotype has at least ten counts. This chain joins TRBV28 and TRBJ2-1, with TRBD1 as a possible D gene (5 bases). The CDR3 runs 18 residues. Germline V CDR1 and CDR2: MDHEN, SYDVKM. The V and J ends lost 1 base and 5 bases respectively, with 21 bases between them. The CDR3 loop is CASSLYPPGRATHNEQFF. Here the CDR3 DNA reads TGTGCCAGCAGTTTATATCCCCCCGGCAGGGCAACTCACAATGAGCAGTTCTTC.

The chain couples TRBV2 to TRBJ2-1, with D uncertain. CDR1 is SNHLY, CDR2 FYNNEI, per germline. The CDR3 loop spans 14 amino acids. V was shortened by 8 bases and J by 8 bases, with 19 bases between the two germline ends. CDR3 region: CASADWGNDDEQFF. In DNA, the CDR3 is TGTGCCAGCGCCGACTGGGGAAATGACGATGAGCAGTTCTTC.

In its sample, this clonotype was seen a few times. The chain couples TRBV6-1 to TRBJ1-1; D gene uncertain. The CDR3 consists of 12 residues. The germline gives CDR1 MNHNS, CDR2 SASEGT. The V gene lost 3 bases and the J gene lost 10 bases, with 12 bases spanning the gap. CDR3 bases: TGTGCCAGCAGTGACGGGTTTGGGTCAGCTTTCTTT. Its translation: CASSDGFGSAFF.

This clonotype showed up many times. The CDR3 region is CASSQEGTSGGKETQYF. CDR3 bases: TGCGCCAGCAGCCAAGAGGGGACTAGCGGGGGGAAAGAGACCCAGTACTTC. This sequence joins TRBV4-1 and TRBJ2-5, with 15 nucleotides matching TRBD2. The length of the CDR3 is 17 residues. Germline V gene data show CDR1 as MGHRA and CDR2 as YSYEKL. The V segment lost 0 bases and the J segment 3 bases; nucleotides outside the gene matches: 2.

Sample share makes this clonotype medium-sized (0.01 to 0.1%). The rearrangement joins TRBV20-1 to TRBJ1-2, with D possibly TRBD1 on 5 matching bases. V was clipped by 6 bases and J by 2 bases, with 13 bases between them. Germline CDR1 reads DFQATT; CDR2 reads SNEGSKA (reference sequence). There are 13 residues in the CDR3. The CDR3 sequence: CSARQQPNYGYTF. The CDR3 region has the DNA TGCAGTGCCCGACAGCAACCAAACTATGGCTACACCTTC.

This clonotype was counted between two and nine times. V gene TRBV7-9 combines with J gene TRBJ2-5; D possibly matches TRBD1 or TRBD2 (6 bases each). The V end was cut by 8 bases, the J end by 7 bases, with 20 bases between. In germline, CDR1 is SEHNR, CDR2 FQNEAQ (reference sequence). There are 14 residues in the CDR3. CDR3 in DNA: TGTGCCAGCTATCCAGCCGGGGGCAGTGGGACCCAGTACTTC. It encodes CASYPAGGSGTQYF.

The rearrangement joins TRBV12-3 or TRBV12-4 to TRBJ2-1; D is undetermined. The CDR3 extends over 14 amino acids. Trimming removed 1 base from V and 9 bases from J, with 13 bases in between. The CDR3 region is CASSLGDPGGEQFF. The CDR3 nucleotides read TGTGCCAGCAGTTTAGGAGATCCGGGTGGTGAGCAGTTCTTC.

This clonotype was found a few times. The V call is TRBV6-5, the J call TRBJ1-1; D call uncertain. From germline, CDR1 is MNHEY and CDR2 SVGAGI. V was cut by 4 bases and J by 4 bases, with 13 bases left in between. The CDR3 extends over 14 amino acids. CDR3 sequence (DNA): TGTGCCAGCAGTTTAAGACGCCTGGGCACTGAAGCTTTCTTT. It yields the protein CASSLRRLGTEAFF.

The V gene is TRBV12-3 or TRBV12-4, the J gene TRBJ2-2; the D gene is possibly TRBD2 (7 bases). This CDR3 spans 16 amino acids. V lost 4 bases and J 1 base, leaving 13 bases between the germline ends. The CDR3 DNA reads TGTGCCAGCAGTTCGGGGGGCTCCCTGAACACCGGGGAGCTGTTTTTT. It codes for CASSSGGSLNTGELFF.

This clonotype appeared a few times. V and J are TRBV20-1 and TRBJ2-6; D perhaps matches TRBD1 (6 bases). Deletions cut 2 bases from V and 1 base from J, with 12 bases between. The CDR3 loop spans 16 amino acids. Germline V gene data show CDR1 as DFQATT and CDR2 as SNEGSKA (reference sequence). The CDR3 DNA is TGCAGTGCTAGACCCCGGGACATTTCTGGGGCCAACGTCCTGACTTTC. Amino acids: CSARPRDISGANVLTF.

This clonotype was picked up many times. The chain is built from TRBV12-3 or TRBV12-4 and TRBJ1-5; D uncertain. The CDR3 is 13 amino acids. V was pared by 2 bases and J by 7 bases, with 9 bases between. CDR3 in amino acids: CASSLTGGQPQHF. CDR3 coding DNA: TGTGCCAGCAGTTTAACTGGAGGACAGCCCCAGCATTTT.

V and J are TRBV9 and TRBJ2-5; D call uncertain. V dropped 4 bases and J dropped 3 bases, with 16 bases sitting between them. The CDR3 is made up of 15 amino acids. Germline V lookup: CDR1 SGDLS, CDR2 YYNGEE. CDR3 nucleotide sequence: TGTGCCAGCAGCCCCCAGACCCATAGAGAAGAGACCCAGTACTTC. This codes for CASSPQTHREETQYF.

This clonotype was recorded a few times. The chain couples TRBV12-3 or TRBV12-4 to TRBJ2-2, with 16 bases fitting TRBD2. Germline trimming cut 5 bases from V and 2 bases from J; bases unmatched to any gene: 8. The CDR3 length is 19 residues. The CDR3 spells CASSVGTSGRAVNTGELFF. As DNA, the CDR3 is TGTGCCAGCAGTGTTGGGACTAGCGGGAGGGCGGTTAACACCGGGGAGCTGTTTTTT.

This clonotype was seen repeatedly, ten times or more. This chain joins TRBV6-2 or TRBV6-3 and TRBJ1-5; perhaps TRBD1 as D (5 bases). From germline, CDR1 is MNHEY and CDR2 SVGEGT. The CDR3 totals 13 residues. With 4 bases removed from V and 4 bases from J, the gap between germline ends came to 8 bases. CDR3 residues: CASSSDTNQPQHF. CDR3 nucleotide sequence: TGTGCCAGCAGTTCGGACACTAATCAGCCCCAGCATTTT.

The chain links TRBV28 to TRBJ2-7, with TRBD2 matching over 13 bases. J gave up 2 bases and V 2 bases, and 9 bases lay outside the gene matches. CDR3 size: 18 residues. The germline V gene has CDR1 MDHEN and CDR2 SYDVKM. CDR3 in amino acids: CASSLRGTSGARTYEQYF. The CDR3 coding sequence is TGTGCCAGCAGTTTACGAGGGACTAGCGGGGCTCGGACCTACGAGCAGTACTTC.

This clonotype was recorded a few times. The CDR3 reads CASSTLEDTQYF. The CDR3 DNA reads TGTGCCAGCAGCACCCTAGAGGATACGCAGTATTTT. This chain uses TRBV2 with TRBJ2-3; D is uncertain. CDR1 SNHLY and CDR2 FYNNEI come from the germline V gene. The germline V and J ends were trimmed by 6 bases and 6 bases, with 10 bases remaining between them. This CDR3 has 12 residues. The whole variable domain, filled in from reference TRBV2 and TRBJ2-3, reads EPEVTQTPSHQVTQMGQEVILRCVPISNHLYFYWYRQILGQKVEFLVSFYNNEISEKSEIFDDQFSVERPDGSNFTLKIRSTKLEDSAMYFCASSTLEDTQYFGPGTRLTVL.

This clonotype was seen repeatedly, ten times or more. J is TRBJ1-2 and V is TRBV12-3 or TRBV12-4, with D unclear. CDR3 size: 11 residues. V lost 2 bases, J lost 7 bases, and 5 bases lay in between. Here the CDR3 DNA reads TGTGCCAGCAGTTTATCGCGTGGCTACACCTTC. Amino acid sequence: CASSLSRGYTF.

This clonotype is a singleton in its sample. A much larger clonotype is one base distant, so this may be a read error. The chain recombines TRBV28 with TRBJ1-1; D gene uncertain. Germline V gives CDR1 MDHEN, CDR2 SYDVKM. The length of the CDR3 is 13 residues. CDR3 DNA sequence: TGTGCCAGCAGTTTCTCCATGGGCACTGCAGCTTTCTTT. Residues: CASSFSMGTAAFF.

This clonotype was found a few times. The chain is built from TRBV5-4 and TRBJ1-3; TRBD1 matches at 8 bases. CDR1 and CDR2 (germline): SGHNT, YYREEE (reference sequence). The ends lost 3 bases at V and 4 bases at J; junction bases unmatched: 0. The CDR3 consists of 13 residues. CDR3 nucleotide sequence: TGTGCCAGCAGCTGGACAGGGGGAAACACCATATATTTT. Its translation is CASSWTGGNTIYF.